Given below is one T cell receptor beta chain in context. Its cognate antigen has yet to be identified. Base qualities are missing; no much larger clone stands one base away. CDR1 and CDR2, looked up from the germline V gene, are SNHLY and FYNNEI. The CDR3, cysteine through phenylalanine, is 13 amino acids long. The entry retains the CDR3 DNA only, 39 bases that are in frame from base 1. The junction carries 8 bases between V and J, which are trimmed by 6 bases and 0 bases respectively. This record comes from a study of Ad26.COV2.S vaccination and SARS-CoV-2 variants listed by TCRdb under 2021. Background for the entire study: Donors in the vaccine arm were drawn from COV1001, a multicentre, randomized, double-blind, placebo-controlled phase I-IIa trial testing Ad26.COV2.S in healthy adults. Trial participants were randomized into five groups of five: low-dose or high-dose Ad26.COV2.S given once or twice, or placebo on both occasions. A total of approximately 30 samples were included in the TCR-sequenced set, comprising around 20 Ad26.COV2.S vaccine recipients, 5 placebo recipients and 8 SARS-CoV-2 convalescent individuals. Throughout the experiments and outcome assessment, investigators stayed blinded to trial group allocation. TCRbeta repertoire sequencing served as the tool for gauging how specific and how broad the SARS-CoV-2-reactive T cell receptors were following Ad26.COV2.S vaccination. Dosing of Ad26.COV2.S was intramuscular, at either 5x10^10 or 1x10^11 viral particles, delivered as one shot or as two shots spaced 56 days apart.

The sample's treatment or condition, from its label and the paper: some 20 received Ad26.COV2.S at low or high dose, single or two shots; roughly 5 received placebo; per-sample allocation not given. For vaccine and placebo recipients, repertoires were sequenced using samples collected on day 63 after the first injection. Between 29 July and 7 August 2020, Cohort 1b enrolled some 25 adults aged 18-55 years at one site in Boston, USA. Ad26.COV2.S was a replication-incompetent adenovirus type 26 vector expressing a prefusion-stabilized SARS-CoV-2 spike protein from the original Wuhan strain. The immunoSEQ Assay was the method used to sequence TCRbeta CDR3 regions. After extraction, genomic DNA underwent amplification by bias-controlled multiplex PCR, followed by high-throughput sequencing. The authors processed their data as follows. To quantify the absolute abundance of every unique TCRbeta CDR3 region, sequences were collapsed and filtered. T cell fraction was estimated by normalizing TCRbeta template counts to usable DNA, which was measured by amplifying reference genes present in all nucleated cells. Repertoire TCRs were annotated as SARS-CoV-2-specific by exact matching of V gene, CDR3 amino acid sequence and J gene to a known reactive TCR set. MIRA supplied the reference SARS-CoV-2 TCR set, which was filtered for enrichment in COVID-19-positive ImmuneCODE repertoires so that public or cross-reactive TCRs were removed. Based on the MIRA antigens, annotated TCRs were further analysed at the level of specific ORF or position within ORF. Breadth was defined as annotated unique rearrangements over total unique productive rearrangements; depth was the summed frequency of those rearrangements. TCR breadth was compared between groups using two-sided Wilcoxon rank-sum tests. The source is immuneACCESS, and TCRdb retained only in-frame sequences with V and J called. Part of the clones is not carried over; for the studies checked, unresolved V genes explain less than half of this, and the remainder is unexplained. The V and J calls and clone size are taken from that table; D and trimming were inferred from the DNA. The sample table records about 350,000 clones; roughly 91% of these occur just once. Together, the top ten hold 5% of the sample.

General conclusions and limits of the study: Vaccine and placebo recipients had similar non-spike TCR breadth, a finding consistent with the vaccine containing only spike. According to the authors, total T cell responses may have been underestimated by the TCR breadth and depth analyses. After vaccination, spike-specific CD8+ and CD4+ T cell responses were reported to show substantial breadth. Spike-specific TCR breadth was higher in Ad26.COV2.S recipients than in placebo recipients (P = 0.0014). Comparing responses between vaccine doses or regimens was not something the study was powered to do.

The source material was peripheral blood, sampled in a trial of Ad26.COV2.S vaccine versus placebo. This TCR was sampled from a person between 18 and 60 years old who received the Ad26.COV2.S COVID-19 vaccine or a placebo. The chain is encoded by TRBV2 joined to TRBJ1-1; too little of a D gene remains to name it. The nucleotide sequence is given as TGTGCCAGCAGGCTTGTCATGAACACTGAAGCTTTCTTT. Its translation reads: CASRLVMNTEAFF.